One sample yielded the 10 T cell receptor beta chains listed below, sequenced in a study of lymphopenia after photon versus proton radiotherapy. Data came from immunoSEQ multiplex PCR; TCRdb stores just in-frame clones and leaves some out. This table has 65,000 to 85,000 clones, under 95% appearing once. Source: peripheral blood, taken from a patient treated with photon-based radiotherapy. Every receptor here comes from a woman between 35 and 50 years old with cholangiocarcinoma.

This clone was counted once. The V gene is TRBV6-5, the J gene TRBJ1-2, with D tentatively TRBD1 (5 bases). The CDR3 is 14 residues long. Per the germline V gene, CDR1 is MNHEY and CDR2 is SVGAGI. V was pared by 6 bases and J by 2 bases, with 13 bases between. The CDR3 sequence is CASRSQGRNYGYTF. Written as DNA, the CDR3 is TGTGCCAGCAGATCTCAGGGACGCAACTATGGCTACACCTTC.

J is TRBJ2-5 and V is TRBV30; 8 bases map to TRBD1. The trim removed 5 bases at V and 4 bases at J, leaving 0 bases unmatched. Germline-derived CDR1 and CDR2 are GTSNPN and SVGIG (reference sequence). CDR3 length equals 11 residues. The CDR3, as DNA: TGTGCCTGGGACAGGGGAGAGACCCAGTACTTC. It is translated as CAWDRGETQYF. The variable domain in full, with the rest retrieved from reference TRBV30 and TRBJ2-5, is SQTIHQWPATLVQPVGSPLSLECTVEGTSNPNLYWYRQAAGRGLQLLFYSVGIGQISSEVPQNLSASRPQDRQFILSSKKLLLSDSGFYLCAWDRGETQYFGPGTRLLVL.

The chain is built from TRBV28 and TRBJ2-4; 8 nucleotides align to TRBD1. Germline V CDR1 and CDR2: MDHEN, SYDVKM. The CDR3 consists of 12 residues. Trimming cost V 7 bases and J 10 bases; bases outside gene matches: 6. CDR3 in amino acids: CASTDRGWIQYF. CDR3 sequence (DNA): TGTGCCAGCACCGACAGGGGTTGGATTCAGTACTTC.

The rearrangement joins TRBV5-4 to TRBJ2-7; 7 bases map to TRBD2. The CDR3 runs to 13 residues. Germline V CDR1 and CDR2: SGHNT, YYREEE (reference sequence). Trimming removed 4 bases from V and 6 bases from J; junction bases left unmatched: 7. CDR3 bases: TGTGCCAGCAGCAACGGACTAGGAATCGAGCAGTACTTC. This encodes CASSNGLGIEQYF.

This chain joins TRBV7-2 and TRBJ2-1; D unclear. The V end was cut by 1 base, the J end by 10 bases, with 8 bases between. CDR3 size: 12 residues. Germline CDR1 and CDR2: SGHTA and FQGNSA. The CDR3 loop reads CASSLGVREQFF. CDR3 bases: TGTGCCAGCAGCTTAGGTGTCCGGGAGCAGTTCTTC.

The V gene is TRBV5-3, the J gene TRBJ1-5; D perhaps matches TRBD1 (6 bases). TRBV5-3 is identified as an open reading frame with a role that is uncertain. The CDR3 consists of 14 residues. The V end lost 3 bases, the J end lost 4 bases, and 11 bases lay between the germline ends. For the CDR3, the DNA is TGTGCCAGAAGCTCCCCCAGGGGAAATCAGCCCCAGCATTTT. Its translation is CARSSPRGNQPQHF.

V gene TRBV6-5 combines with J gene TRBJ2-5, with 7 positions matching TRBD1. Trimming cost V 4 bases and J 0 bases; bases outside gene matches: 8. CDR3 length: 16 residues. Germline lookup yields CDR1 MNHEY and CDR2 SVGAGI. The CDR3 DNA is TGTGCCAGCAGTTCCCAAGACAGGGTCGACCAAGAGACCCAGTACTTC. This translates into CASSSQDRVDQETQYF.

This clone was seen just once. This sequence joins TRBV10-1 and TRBJ1-5, with 10 positions matching TRBD1. This CDR3 contains 18 residues. CDR1 WNHNN and CDR2 SYGVQD come from the germline V gene (reference sequence). J gave up 3 bases and V 10 bases, and 18 bases lay outside the gene matches. The CDR3 region has the DNA TGCGCCACCCGTAAAACTACCGACAGGGGGCCTTACAATCAGCCCCAGCATTTT. Translation: CATRKTTDRGPYNQPQHF.

The chain couples TRBV7-6 to TRBJ2-4; TRBD1 is a possible D gene (6 bases). Trimming took 5 bases from V and 2 from J, leaving 16 bases between them. The germline CDR1 and CDR2 sequences are SGHVS and FNYEAQ. The CDR3 covers 16 residues. In nucleotides, the CDR3 is TGTGCCAGCAGCCCCCGACAGGATGTTTCCAAAAACATTCAGTACTTC. This sequence encodes CASSPRQDVSKNIQYF.

This clone was seen just once. The chain is built from TRBV29-1 and TRBJ2-1, with 10 bases fitting TRBD1. V gave up 7 bases and J gave up 4 bases; unmatched junction bases: 7. In germline, CDR1 is SQVTM, CDR2 ANQGSEA. The CDR3 has 14 residues. CDR3 loop: CSGRDRGLYNEQFF. DNA for the CDR3: TGCAGCGGCCGGGACAGGGGTTTGTACAATGAGCAGTTCTTC.